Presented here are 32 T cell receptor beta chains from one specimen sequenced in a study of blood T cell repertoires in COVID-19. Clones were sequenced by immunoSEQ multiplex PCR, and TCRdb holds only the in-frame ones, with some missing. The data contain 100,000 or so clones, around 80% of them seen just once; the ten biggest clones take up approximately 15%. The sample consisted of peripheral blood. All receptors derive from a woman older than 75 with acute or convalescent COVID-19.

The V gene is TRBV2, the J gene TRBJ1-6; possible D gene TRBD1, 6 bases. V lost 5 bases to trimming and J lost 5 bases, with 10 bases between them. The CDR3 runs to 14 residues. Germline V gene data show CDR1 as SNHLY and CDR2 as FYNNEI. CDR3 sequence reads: CASSMGHDNSPLHF. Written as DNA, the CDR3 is TGTGCCAGCAGTATGGGACACGATAATTCACCCCTCCACTTT.

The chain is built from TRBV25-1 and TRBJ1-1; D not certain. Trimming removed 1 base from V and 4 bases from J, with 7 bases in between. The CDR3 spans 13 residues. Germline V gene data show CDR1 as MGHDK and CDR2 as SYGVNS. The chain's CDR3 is CASSESGLTEAFF. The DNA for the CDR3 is TGTGCCAGCAGTGAATCAGGCCTCACTGAAGCTTTCTTT.

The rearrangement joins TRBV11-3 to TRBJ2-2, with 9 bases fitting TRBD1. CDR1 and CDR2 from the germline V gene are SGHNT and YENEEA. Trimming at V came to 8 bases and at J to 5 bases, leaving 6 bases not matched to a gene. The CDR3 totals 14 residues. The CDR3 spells CASGGQGPTGELFF. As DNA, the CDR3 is TGTGCCAGCGGGGGACAGGGACCGACCGGGGAGCTGTTTTTT.

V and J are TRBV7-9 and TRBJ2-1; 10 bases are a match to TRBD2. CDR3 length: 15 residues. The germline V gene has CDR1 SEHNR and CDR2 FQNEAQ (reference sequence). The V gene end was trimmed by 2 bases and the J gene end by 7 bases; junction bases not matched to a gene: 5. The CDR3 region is CASSLLASGSNEQFF. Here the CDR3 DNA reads TGTGCCAGCAGCTTATTGGCTAGCGGGAGTAATGAGCAGTTCTTC.

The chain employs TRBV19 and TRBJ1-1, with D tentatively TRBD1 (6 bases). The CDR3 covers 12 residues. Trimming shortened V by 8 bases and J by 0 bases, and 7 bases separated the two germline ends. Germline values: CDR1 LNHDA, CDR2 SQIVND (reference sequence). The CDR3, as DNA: TGTGCCAGTCGGGACATGAACACTGAAGCTTTCTTT. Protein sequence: CASRDMNTEAFF.

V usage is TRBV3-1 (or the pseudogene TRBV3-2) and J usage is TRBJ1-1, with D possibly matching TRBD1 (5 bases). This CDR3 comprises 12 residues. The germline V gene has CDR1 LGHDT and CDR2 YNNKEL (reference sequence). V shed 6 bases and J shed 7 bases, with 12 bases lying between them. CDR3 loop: CASSARGGEAFF. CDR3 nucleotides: TGTGCCAGCAGTGCGAGGGGAGGTGAAGCTTTCTTT.

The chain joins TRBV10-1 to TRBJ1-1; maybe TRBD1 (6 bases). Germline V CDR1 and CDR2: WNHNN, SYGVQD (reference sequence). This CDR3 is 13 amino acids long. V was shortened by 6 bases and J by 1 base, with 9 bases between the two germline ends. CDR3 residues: CASSLTGNTEAFF. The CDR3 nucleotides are TGCGCCAGCAGCCTGACAGGGAACACTGAAGCTTTCTTT.

The CDR3 nucleotides read TGTGCCAGCAGCGGGACAGGGCGAATCACTGAAGCTTTCTTT. Translation gives CASSGTGRITEAFF. The chain carries TRBV6-5 and TRBJ1-1; 9 nucleotides line up with TRBD1. V lost 6 bases to trimming and J lost 4 bases; unmatched junction nucleotides: 6. This CDR3 contains 14 residues. CDR1 is MNHEY and CDR2 is SVGAGI in the germline V gene.

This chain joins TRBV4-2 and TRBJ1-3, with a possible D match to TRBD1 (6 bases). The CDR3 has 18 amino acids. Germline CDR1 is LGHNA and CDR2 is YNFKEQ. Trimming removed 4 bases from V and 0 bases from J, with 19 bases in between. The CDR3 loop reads CASSLRRGGDVSGNTIYF. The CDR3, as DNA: TGTGCCAGCAGCCTCCGGAGAGGGGGGGACGTCTCTGGAAACACCATATATTTT.

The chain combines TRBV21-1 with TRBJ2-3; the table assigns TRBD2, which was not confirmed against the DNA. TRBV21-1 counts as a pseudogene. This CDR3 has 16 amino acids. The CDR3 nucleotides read TGTGCCAGCAGCCCAATATGGACTAGCAGCGCAGATACGCAGTATTTT. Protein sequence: CASSPIWTSSADTQYF.

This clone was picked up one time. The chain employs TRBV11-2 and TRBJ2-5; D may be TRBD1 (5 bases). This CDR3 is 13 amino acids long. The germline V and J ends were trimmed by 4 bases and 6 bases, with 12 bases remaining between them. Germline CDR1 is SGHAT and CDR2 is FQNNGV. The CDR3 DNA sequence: TGTGCCAGCAGCTCTGGACACGGACAGACCCAGTACTTC. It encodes CASSSGHGQTQYF. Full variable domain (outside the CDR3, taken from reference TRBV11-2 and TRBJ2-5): EAGVAQSPRYKIIEKRQSVAFWCNPISGHATLYWYQQILGQGPKLLIQFQNNGVVDDSQLPKDRFSAERLKGVDSTLKIQPAKLEDSAVYLCASSSGHGQTQYFGPGTRLLVL.

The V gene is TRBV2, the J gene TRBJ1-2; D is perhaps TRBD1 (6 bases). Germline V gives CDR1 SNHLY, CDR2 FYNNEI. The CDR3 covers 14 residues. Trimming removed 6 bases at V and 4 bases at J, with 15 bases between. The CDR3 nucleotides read TGTGCCAGCAGGGTTAAAGGGGGAATCTATGGCTACACCTTC. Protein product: CASRVKGGIYGYTF.

CDR3 nucleotide sequence: TGCGCCAGCAGCTTGGCCCTGACTAGCATGGATGAGCAGTTCTTC. Encoded protein: CASSLALTSMDEQFF. The chain uses TRBV5-1 and TRBJ2-1; 7 nucleotides align to TRBD2. This CDR3 has 15 residues. Germline V gene sequence: CDR1 SGHRS, CDR2 YFSETQ. V gave up 0 bases and J gave up 8 bases; unmatched junction bases: 8.

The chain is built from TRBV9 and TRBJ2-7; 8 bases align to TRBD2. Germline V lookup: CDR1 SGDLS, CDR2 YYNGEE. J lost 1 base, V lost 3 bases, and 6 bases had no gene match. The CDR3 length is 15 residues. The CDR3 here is CASSESPSGSYEQYF. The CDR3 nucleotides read TGTGCCAGCAGCGAGTCACCTAGCGGGTCCTACGAGCAGTACTTC.

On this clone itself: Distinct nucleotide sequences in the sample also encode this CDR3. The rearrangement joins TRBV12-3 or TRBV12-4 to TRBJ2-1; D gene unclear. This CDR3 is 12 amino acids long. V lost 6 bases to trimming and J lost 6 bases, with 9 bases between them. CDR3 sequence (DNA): TGTGCCAGCAGCCTCGCCAGCAATGAGCAGTTCTTC. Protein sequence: CASSLASNEQFF.

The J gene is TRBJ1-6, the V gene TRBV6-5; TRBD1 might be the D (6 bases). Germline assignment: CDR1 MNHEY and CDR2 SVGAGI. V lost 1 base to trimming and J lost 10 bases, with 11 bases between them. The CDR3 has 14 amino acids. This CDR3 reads CASSYLQGRSPLHF. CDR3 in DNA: TGTGCCAGCAGTTACTTGCAGGGGAGATCACCCCTCCACTTT.

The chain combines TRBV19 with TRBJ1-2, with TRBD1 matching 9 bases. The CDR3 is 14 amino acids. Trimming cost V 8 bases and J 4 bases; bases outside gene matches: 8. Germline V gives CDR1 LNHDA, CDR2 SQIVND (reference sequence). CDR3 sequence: CASGQGTTVYGYTF. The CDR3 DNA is TGTGCCAGTGGACAGGGGACCACCGTCTATGGCTACACCTTC. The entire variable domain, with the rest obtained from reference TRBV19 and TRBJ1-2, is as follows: DGGITQSPKYLFRKEGQNVTLSCEQNLNHDAMYWYRQDPGQGLRLIYYSQIVNDFQKGDIAEGYSVSREKKESFPLTVTSAQKNPTAFYLCASGQGTTVYGYTFGSGTRLTVV.

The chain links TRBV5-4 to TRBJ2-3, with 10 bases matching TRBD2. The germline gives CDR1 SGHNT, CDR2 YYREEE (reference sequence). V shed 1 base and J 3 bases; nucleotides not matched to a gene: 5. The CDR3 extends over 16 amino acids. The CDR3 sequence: CASSLKLAGTTDTQYF. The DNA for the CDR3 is TGTGCCAGCAGCTTGAAACTAGCGGGAACAACAGATACGCAGTATTTT.

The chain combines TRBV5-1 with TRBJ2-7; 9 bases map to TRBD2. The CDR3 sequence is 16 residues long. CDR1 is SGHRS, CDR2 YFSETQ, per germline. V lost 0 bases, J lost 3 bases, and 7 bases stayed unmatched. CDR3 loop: CASSLGGSGSYYEQYF. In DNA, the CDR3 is TGCGCCAGCAGCTTGGGTGGTAGCGGGAGTTACTACGAGCAGTACTTC.

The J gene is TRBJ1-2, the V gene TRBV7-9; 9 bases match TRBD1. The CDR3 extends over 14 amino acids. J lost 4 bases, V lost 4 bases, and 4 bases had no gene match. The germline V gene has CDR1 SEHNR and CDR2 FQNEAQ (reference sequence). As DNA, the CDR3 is TGTGCCAGCAGCTCCGGGACAGGGATCTATGGCTACACCTTC. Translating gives CASSSGTGIYGYTF.

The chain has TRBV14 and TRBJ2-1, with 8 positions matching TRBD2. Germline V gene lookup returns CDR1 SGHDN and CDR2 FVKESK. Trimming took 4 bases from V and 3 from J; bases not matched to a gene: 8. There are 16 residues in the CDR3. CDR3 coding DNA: TGTGCCAGCAGCCCCGCGGGAGGCGGTTTCTACAATGAGCAGTTCTTC. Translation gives CASSPAGGGFYNEQFF.

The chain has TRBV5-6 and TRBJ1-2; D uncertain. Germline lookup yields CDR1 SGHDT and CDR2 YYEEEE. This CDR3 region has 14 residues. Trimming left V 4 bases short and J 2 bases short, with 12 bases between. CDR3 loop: CASSLGPVNYGYTF. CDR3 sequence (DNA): TGTGCCAGCAGCCTAGGCCCGGTCAACTATGGCTACACCTTC.

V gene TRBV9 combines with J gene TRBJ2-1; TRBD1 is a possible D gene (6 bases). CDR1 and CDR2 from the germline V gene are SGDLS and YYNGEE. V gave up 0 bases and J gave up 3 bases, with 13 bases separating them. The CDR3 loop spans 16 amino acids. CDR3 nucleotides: TGTGCCAGCAGCGTAGGTACCCCAGGGGTCTACAATGAGCAGTTCTTC. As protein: CASSVGTPGVYNEQFF.

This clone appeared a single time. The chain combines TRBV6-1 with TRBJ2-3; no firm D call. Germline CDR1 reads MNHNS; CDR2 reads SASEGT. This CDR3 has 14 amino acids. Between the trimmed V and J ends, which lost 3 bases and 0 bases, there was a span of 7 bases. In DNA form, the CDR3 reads TGTGCCAGCAGTGACAGGTGGAGCACAGATACGCAGTATTTT. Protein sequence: CASSDRWSTDTQYF.

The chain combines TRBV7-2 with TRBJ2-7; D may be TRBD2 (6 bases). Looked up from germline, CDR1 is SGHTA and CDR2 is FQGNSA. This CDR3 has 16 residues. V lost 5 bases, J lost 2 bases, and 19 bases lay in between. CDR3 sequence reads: CASSQGGGGKPYEQYV. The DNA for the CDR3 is TGTGCCAGCAGCCAAGGAGGTGGCGGGAAGCCCTACGAGCAGTACGTC.

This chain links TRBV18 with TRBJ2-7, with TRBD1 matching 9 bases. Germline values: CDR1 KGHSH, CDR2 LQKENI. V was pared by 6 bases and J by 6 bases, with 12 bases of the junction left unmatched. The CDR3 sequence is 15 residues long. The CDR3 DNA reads TGTGCCAGCTCTCAGGACAGGGGCAGAACGGGCGAGCAGTACGTC. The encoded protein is CASSQDRGRTGEQYV.

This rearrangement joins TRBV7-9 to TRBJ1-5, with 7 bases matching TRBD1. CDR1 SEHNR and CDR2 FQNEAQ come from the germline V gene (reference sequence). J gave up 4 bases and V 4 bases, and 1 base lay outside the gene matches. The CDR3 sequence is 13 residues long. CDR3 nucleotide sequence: TGTGCCAGCAGCTCGACAGGGAATCAGCCCCAGCATTTT. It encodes CASSSTGNQPQHF.

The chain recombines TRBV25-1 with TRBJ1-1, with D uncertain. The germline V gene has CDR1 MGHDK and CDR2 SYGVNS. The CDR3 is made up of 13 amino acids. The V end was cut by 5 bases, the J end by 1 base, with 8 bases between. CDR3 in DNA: TGTGCCAGCAGTCTAGAACGGAACACTGAAGCTTTCTTT. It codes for CASSLERNTEAFF.

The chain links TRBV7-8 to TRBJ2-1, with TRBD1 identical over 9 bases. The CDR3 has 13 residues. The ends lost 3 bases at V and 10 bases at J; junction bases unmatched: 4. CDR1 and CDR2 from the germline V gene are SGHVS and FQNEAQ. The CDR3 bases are TGTGCCAGCAGCTTCTCCGGGACAGGGGAGCAGTTCTTC. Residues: CASSFSGTGEQFF.

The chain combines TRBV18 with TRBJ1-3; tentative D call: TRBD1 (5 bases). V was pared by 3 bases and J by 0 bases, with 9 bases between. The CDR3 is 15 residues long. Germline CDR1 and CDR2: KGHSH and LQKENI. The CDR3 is CASSPTDSSGNTIYF. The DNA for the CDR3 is TGTGCCAGCTCACCGACAGACTCCTCTGGAAACACCATATATTTT.

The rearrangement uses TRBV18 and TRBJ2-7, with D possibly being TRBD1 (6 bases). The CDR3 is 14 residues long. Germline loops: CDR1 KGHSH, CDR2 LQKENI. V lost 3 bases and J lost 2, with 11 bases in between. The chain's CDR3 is CASSPGTRTYEQYV. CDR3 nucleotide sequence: TGTGCCAGCTCACCGGGGACACGGACCTACGAGCAGTACGTC.

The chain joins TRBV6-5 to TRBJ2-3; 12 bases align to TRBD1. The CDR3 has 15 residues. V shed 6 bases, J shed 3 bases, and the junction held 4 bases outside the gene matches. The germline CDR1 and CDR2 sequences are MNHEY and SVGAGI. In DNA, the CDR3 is TGTGCCAGCAGCGAGGGACAGGGGGCTACAGATACGCAGTATTTT. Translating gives CASSEGQGATDTQYF.